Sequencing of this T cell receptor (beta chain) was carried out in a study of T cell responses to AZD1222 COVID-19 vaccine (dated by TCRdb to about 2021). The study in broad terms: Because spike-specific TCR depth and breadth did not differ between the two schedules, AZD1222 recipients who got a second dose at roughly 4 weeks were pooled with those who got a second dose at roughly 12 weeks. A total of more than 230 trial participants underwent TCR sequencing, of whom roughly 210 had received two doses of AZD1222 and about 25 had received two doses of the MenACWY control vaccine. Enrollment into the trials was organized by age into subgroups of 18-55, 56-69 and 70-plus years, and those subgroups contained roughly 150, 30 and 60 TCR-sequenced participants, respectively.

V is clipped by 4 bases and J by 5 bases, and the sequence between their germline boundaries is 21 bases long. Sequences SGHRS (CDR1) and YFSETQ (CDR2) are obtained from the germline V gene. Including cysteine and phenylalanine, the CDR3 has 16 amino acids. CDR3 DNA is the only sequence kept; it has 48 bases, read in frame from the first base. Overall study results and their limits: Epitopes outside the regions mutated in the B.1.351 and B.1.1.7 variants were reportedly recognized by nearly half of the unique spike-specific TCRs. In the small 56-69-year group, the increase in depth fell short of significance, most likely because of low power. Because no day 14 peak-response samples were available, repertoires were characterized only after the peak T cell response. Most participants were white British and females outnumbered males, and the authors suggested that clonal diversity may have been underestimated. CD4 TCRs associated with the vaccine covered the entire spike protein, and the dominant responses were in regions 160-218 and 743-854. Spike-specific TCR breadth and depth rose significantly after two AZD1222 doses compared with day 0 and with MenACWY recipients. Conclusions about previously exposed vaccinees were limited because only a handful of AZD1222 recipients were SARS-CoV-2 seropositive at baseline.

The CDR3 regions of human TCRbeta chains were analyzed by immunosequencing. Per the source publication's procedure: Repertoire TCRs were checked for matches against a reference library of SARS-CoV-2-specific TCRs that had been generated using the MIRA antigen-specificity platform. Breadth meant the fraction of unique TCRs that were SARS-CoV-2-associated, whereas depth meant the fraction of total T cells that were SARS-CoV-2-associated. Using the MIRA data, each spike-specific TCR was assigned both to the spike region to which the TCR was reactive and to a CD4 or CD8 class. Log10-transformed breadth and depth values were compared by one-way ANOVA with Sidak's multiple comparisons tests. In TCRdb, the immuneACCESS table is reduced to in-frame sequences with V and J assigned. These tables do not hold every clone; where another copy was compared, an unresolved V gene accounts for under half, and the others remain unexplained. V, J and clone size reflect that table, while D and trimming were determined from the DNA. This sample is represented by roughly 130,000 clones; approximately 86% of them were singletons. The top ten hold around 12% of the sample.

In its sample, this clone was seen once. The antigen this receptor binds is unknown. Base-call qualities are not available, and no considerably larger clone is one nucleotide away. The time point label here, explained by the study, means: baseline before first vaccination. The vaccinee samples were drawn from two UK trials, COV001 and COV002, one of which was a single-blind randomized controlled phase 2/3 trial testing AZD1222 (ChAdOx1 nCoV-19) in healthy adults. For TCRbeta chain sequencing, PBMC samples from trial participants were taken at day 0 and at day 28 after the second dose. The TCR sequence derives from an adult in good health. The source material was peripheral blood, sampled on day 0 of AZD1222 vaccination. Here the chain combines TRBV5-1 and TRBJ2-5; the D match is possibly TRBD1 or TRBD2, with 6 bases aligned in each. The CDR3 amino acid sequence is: CASSQWTAGLRETQYF. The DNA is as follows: TGCGCCAGCAGCCAATGGACAGCGGGCCTTCGGGAGACCCAGTACTTC.